These T cell receptor beta chains were read from a single sample in a study of cytomegalovirus exposure and HLA in healthy donors. The repertoire was sequenced with immunoSEQ multiplex PCR; TCRdb's copy has only in-frame clones and lacks some. The sample carries about 73,000 clones, roughly 82% recorded once. The sequenced material came from PBMCs. These receptors all stem from a man aged 65 to 85 in good health and CMV-seronegative. Both conserved end residues are part of each CDR3. D genes are given only for firm matches. Some rows mark clone size as missing; the rest say once, few, many or name a class of expanded clone.

TRBV5-1,TRBD2,NA,TRBJ2-5,TGCGCCAGCCCCCCCAGCGGGGGGCAAGAGACCCAGTACTTC,CASPPSGGQETQYF
TRBV7-9,NA,NA,TRBJ2-5,TGTGCCAGCAGCTCGCCGGTTGTTCCCCCACAGTACTTC,CASSSPVVPPQYF
TRBV28,NA,few,TRBJ2-1,TGTGCCAGTGCAGGGCAGCCTAGCTACAATGAGCAGTTCTTC,CASAGQPSYNEQFF
TRBV5-4,TRBD2,NA,TRBJ2-4,TGTGCCAGCAGCCTCGTGGGGGAGGGAGGCATTCAGTACTTC,CASSLVGEGGIQYF
TRBV28,TRBD2,NA,TRBJ2-4,TGTGCCAGCAGCCCCCACAGCGGGGGGGCCAAAAACATTCAGTACTTC,CASSPHSGGAKNIQYF
TRBV5-1,NA,NA,TRBJ2-3,TGCGCCAGCAGCTTAGACTCGAGCACAGATACGCAGTATTTT,CASSLDSSTDTQYF
TRBV30,TRBD1,once,TRBJ2-5,TGTGCCTGGAGACGGGGGACAGGGGGCTCGGAGACCCAGTACTTC,CAWRRGTGGSETQYF
TRBV5-4,NA,few,TRBJ1-4,TGTGCCAGCAGCTTGGCGGGCCGAGGGGAAAAACTGTTTTTT,CASSLAGRGEKLFF
TRBV11-2,NA,NA,TRBJ1-4,TGTGCCAGCAGCGCGCAGGGGTTGACTAATGAAAAACTGTTTTTT,CASSAQGLTNEKLFF
TRBV4-3,NA,few,TRBJ1-4,TGCGCCAGCAGCCAGGACACCTCAACTAATGAAAAACTGTTTTTT,CASSQDTSTNEKLFF
TRBV30,NA,NA,TRBJ2-5,TGTGCCTGGAGTTTGACTAGTCAGCAGACCCAGTACTTC,CAWSLTSQQTQYF
TRBV7-9,NA,few,TRBJ1-1,TGTGCCACCGAGGGAAGTCCCAAGGTGCGGAACACTGAAGCTTTCTTT,CATEGSPKVRNTEAFF
TRBV7-2,NA,NA,TRBJ2-1,TGTGCCAGCAGCTCAGCGGGACATTCCTACAATGAGCAGTTCTTC,CASSSAGHSYNEQFF
TRBV6-5,NA,NA,TRBJ1-2,TGTGCCAGCAGTTACGGGACAAACAGCTATGGCTACACCTTC,CASSYGTNSYGYTF
TRBV6-6,NA,NA,TRBJ1-5,TGTGCCAGCAGGCCTTTTCAGGGTAGGAGCGATCAGCCCCAGCATTTT,CASRPFQGRSDQPQHF
TRBV7-2,TRBD2,NA,TRBJ2-3,TGTGCCAGCAGCTTCACTAGCGGGCCCACAGATACGCAGTATTTT,CASSFTSGPTDTQYF
TRBV6-1,NA,NA,TRBJ2-7,TGTGCCAGCAGTGAAGGCCATATCGGGTCCTACGAGCAGTACTTC,CASSEGHIGSYEQYF
TRBV7-8,TRBD2,NA,TRBJ2-7,TGTGCCAGCAGCTTAGTAGTGGGAGGGCTAGCGGGGGGCGGGACCTACGAGCAGTACTTC,CASSLVVGGLAGGGTYEQYF
TRBV6-4,TRBD2,once,TRBJ2-2,TGTGCCAGCAGAGGGACTAGCGTCACCGGGGAGCTGTTTTTT,CASRGTSVTGELFF
TRBV11-2,NA,NA,TRBJ2-3,TGTGCCAGCAGTTTAAGGAGGGATCCTAGCACAGATACGCAGTATTTT,CASSLRRDPSTDTQYF
TRBV5-4,NA,NA,TRBJ1-2,TGTGCCAGCAGCTTGGATACTGATGGCTACACCTTC,CASSLDTDGYTF
TRBV5-1,NA,NA,TRBJ2-1,TGCGCCAGCAGTGGGGAGGTCCCCTACAATGAGCAGTTCTTC,CASSGEVPYNEQFF
TRBV5-6,NA,NA,TRBJ2-2,TGTGCCAGCAGCTTGGAGATCGGGGGAGTTGCCGGGGAGCTGTTTTTT,CASSLEIGGVAGELFF
TRBV6-6,NA,NA,TRBJ1-5,TGTGCCAGCAGTTACCAGGGATTCAATCAGCCCCAGCATTTT,CASSYQGFNQPQHF
TRBV28,TRBD2,NA,TRBJ2-1,TGTGCCAGCAGTTTAGGGCGGGAGGGTTACAATGAGCAGTTCTTC,CASSLGREGYNEQFF
TRBV7-2,TRBD2,NA,TRBJ2-3,TGTGCCAGCAAATCTAGCGGGGTGACAGATACGCAGTATTTT,CASKSSGVTDTQYF
TRBV6-5,TRBD2,NA,TRBJ2-5,TGTGCCAGCAGTTATGAATCTAGCGGGAACCCTGCCCAGTACTTC,CASSYESSGNPAQYF
TRBV10-1,NA,few,TRBJ2-2,TGCGCCAGCAGTGCCCGGGACATGGTGACCGGGGAGCTGTTTTTT,CASSARDMVTGELFF
TRBV5-5,TRBD1,NA,TRBJ2-2,TGTGCCAGCAGCTTCAGGGGGCCGGACACCGGGGAGCTGTTTTTT,CASSFRGPDTGELFF
TRBV9,NA,NA,TRBJ2-1,TGTGCCAGCAGCGTAGTTGTTGAGGGGGATGAGCAGTTCTTC,CASSVVVEGDEQFF
TRBV5-1,NA,NA,TRBJ2-2,TGCGCCAGCAGCCGCGCAGGGAGGACCGGGGAGCTGTTTTTT,CASSRAGRTGELFF
TRBV4-3,TRBD1,NA,TRBJ1-1,TGCGCCAGCAGCCGCCTACAGGGGGCGAACACTGAAGCTTTCTTT,CASSRLQGANTEAFF
TRBV6-1,NA,NA,TRBJ2-3,TGTGCCAGCAGTGACATCGCCCCACAGGTGACGCAGTATTTT,CASSDIAPQVTQYF
TRBV19,TRBD1,NA,TRBJ1-5,TGTGCCAGTAGTACGGACAGGGGAGGCAATCAGCCCCAGCATTTT,CASSTDRGGNQPQHF
TRBV27,NA,NA,TRBJ1-5,TGTGCCAGCAGTTTTAATGCCGTATTCGGGCAGCCCCAGCATTTT,CASSFNAVFGQPQHF
TRBV28,TRBD1,NA,TRBJ1-5,TGTGCCAGCAGTTTGACGGACAGGGGCAATCAGCCCCAGCATTTT,CASSLTDRGNQPQHF
TRBV5-6,TRBD1,NA,TRBJ2-5,TGTGCCAGCAGCCTGGGACAGGGACAGTTGGAGACCCAGTACTTC,CASSLGQGQLETQYF
TRBV4-3,TRBD2,NA,TRBJ2-1,TGCGCCAGCAGCCCAAGATGGGGCCTAGCGGGACTCTACAATGAGCAGTTCTTC,CASSPRWGLAGLYNEQFF
TRBV9,NA,NA,TRBJ2-3,TGTGCCAGCAGCGTAGCGGGGTGGCGGGACCCCACAGATACGCAGTATTTT,CASSVAGWRDPTDTQYF
TRBV2,NA,few,TRBJ1-1,TGTGCCAGCAGCAGGGTCGGTACTGAAGCTTTCTTT,CASSRVGTEAFF
TRBV6-6,TRBD1,few,TRBJ1-5,TGTGCCAGCAGGGAACGGACAGGCGCGAGAGGGCCCCAGCATTTT,CASRERTGARGPQHF
TRBV12-2,NA,NA,TRBJ1-1,TGTGCAAGTCGCTTCGGGGCTTTCTTT,CASRFGAFF
TRBV29-1,NA,NA,TRBJ2-6,TGCAGCGTCGCGGGTCTAGCCTCTGGGGCCAACGTCCTGACTTTC,CSVAGLASGANVLTF
TRBV6-6,TRBD1,NA,TRBJ1-1,TGTGCCGGCAGTCAAGCGGGACAGGTTTCTGAAGCTTTCTTT,CAGSQAGQVSEAFF
TRBV5-6,TRBD1,few,TRBJ1-1,TGTGCCAGCCAAAGGGGGCAGCAAAGCGCTGAAGCTTTCTTT,CASQRGQQSAEAFF
TRBV7-2,NA,NA,TRBJ1-3,TGTGCCAGCAGCTTCTACAGCAACTCTGGAAACACCATATATTTT,CASSFYSNSGNTIYF
TRBV14,TRBD1,NA,TRBJ1-2,TGTGCCAGCAGCGAAGGGACAGACTATGGCTACACCTTC,CASSEGTDYGYTF
TRBV7-2,TRBD1,few,TRBJ1-5,TGTGCCAGCAGCTTAACAGGGGGCCAGCCCCAGCATTTT,CASSLTGGQPQHF
TRBV4-1,NA,NA,TRBJ1-5,TGCGCCAGCAGCCAAGATCGGGGGGTGGGGGATCAGCCCCAGCATTTT,CASSQDRGVGDQPQHF
TRBV7-8,TRBD1,NA,TRBJ2-7,TGTGCCAGCAGCTTAGTGGGACAGGGCTACGAGCAGTACTTC,CASSLVGQGYEQYF
TRBV29-1,NA,NA,TRBJ1-2,TGCAGCGTTGACACAGGTCCCAGCTATGGCTACACCTTC,CSVDTGPSYGYTF
TRBV10-3,TRBD1,once,TRBJ2-7,TGTGCCATCTCTGGGTCAGGGGGACCCTACGAGCAGTACTTC,CAISGSGGPYEQYF
TRBV7-2,TRBD2,NA,TRBJ2-3,TGTGCCAGCAGCTCCGGACTAGCGGGAGTCGGCACAGATACGCAGTATTTT,CASSSGLAGVGTDTQYF